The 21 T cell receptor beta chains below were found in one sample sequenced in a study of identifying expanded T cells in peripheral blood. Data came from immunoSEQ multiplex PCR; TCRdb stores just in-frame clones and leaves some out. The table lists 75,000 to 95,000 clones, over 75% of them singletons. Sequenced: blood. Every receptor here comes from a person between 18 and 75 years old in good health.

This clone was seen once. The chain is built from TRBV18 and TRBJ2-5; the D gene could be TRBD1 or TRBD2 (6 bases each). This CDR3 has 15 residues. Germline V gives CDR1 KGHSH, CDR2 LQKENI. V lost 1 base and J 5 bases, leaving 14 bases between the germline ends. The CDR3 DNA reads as TGTGCCAGCTCACCACAAGGGGGGCATTCTGAGACCCAGTACTTC. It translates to CASSPQGGHSETQYF.

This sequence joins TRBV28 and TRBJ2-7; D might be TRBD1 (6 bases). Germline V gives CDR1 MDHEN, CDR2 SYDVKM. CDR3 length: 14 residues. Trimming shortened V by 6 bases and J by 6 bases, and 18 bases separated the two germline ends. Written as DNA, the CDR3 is TGTGCCAGCAGGCCCCCAGGGGCACTAGGCGAGCAGTACTTC. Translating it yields CASRPPGALGEQYF. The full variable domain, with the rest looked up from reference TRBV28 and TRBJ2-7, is DVKVTQSSRYLVKRTGEKVFLECVQDMDHENMFWYRQDPGLGLRLIYFSYDVKMKEKGDIPEGYSVSREKKERFSLILESASTNQTSMYLCASRPPGALGEQYFGPGTRLTVT.

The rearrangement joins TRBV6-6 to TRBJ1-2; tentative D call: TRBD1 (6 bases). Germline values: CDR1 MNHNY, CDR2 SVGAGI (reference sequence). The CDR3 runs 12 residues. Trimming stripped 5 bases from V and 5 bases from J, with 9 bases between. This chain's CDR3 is CASSRTEYGYTF. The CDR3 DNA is TGTGCCAGCAGTAGGACAGAGTATGGCTACACCTTC.

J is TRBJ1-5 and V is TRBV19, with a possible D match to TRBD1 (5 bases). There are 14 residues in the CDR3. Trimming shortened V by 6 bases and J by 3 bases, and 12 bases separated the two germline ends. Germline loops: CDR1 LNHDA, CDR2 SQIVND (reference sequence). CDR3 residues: CASSVGPPNQPQHF. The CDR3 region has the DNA TGTGCCAGTAGCGTGGGGCCCCCCAATCAGCCCCAGCATTTT.

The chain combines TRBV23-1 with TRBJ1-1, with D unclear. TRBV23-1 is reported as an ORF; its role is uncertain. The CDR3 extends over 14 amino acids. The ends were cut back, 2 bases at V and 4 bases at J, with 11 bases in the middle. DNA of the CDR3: TGCGCCAGCAGTCAAACAGAGGGAATCACTGAAGCTTTCTTT. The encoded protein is CASSQTEGITEAFF.

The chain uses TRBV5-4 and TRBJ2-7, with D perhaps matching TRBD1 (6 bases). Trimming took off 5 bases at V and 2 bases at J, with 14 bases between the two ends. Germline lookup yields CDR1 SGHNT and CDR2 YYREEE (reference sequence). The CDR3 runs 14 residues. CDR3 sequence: CASRGAGQTYEQYF. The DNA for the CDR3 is TGTGCCAGCAGGGGGGCAGGGCAGACCTACGAGCAGTACTTC.

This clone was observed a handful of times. The CDR3 coding sequence is TGTGCCAGCACGGTAGGCCTTCCCTACGAGCAGTACTTC. Translated: CASTVGLPYEQYF. The chain is built from TRBV2 and TRBJ2-7; D ambiguous. The V gene's germline CDR1 is SNHLY and CDR2 FYNNEI. This CDR3 is built from 13 residues. V was trimmed by 7 bases and J by 2 bases, leaving 12 bases between them.

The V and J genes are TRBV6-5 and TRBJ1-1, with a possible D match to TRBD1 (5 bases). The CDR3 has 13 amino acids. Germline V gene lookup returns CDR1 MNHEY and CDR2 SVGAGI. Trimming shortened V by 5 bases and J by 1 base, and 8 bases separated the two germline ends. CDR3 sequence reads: CASSMGENTEAFF. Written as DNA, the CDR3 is TGTGCCAGCAGTATGGGGGAGAACACTGAAGCTTTCTTT.

CDR3 residues: CASSIFNYNEQFF. The CDR3 DNA reads TGTGCCAGTAGTATTTTTAACTACAATGAGCAGTTCTTC. V is TRBV19 and J is TRBJ2-1; D call uncertain. Trimming stripped 3 bases from V and 3 bases from J, with 6 bases between. The germline gives CDR1 LNHDA, CDR2 SQIVND (reference sequence). The CDR3 spans 13 residues.

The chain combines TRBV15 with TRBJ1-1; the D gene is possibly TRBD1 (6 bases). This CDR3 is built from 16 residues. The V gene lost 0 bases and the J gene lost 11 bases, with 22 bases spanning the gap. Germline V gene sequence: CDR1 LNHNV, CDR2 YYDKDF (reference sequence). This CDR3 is CATSRETQNLRGSAFF. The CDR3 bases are TGTGCCACCAGCAGAGAAACCCAGAACCTCAGGGGATCGGCTTTCTTT. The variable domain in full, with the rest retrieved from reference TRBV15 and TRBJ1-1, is DAMVIQNPRYQVTQFGKPVTLSCSQTLNHNVMYWYQQKSSQAPKLLFHYYDKDFNNEADTPDNFQSRRPNTSFCFLDIRSPGLGDTAMYLCATSRETQNLRGSAFFGQGTRLTVV.

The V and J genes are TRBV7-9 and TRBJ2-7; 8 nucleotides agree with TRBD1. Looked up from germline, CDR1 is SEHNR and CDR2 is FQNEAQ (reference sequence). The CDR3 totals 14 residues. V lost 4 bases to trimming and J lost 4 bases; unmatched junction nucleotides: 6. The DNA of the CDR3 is TGTGCCAGCAGCTCCCGGACAGGGTCTTACGAGCAGTACTTC. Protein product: CASSSRTGSYEQYF.

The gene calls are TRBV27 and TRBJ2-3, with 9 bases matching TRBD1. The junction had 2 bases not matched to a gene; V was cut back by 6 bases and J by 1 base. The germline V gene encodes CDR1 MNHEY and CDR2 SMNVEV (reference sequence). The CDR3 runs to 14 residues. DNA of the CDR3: TGTGCCAGCAGGGACAGGGGACGCACAGATACGCAGTATTTT. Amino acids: CASRDRGRTDTQYF.

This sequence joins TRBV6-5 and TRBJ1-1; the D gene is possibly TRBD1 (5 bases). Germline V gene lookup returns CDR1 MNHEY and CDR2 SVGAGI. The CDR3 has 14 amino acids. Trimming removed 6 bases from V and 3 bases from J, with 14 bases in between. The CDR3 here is CASSSVGGDTEAFF. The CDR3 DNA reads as TGTGCCAGCAGCTCCGTTGGGGGGGACACTGAAGCTTTCTTT.

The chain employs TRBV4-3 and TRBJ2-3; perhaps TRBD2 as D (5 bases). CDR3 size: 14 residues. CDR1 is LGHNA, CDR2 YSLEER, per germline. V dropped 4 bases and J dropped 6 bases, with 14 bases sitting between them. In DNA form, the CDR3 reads TGCGCCAGCAGCCCGATCGGGGTGGCGGATACGCAGTATTTT. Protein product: CASSPIGVADTQYF.

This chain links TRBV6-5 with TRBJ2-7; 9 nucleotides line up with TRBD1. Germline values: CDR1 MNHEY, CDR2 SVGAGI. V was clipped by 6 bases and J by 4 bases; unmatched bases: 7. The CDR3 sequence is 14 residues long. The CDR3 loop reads CASRQRQGVYEQYF. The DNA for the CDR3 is TGTGCCAGCAGGCAAAGACAGGGGGTGTACGAGCAGTACTTC.

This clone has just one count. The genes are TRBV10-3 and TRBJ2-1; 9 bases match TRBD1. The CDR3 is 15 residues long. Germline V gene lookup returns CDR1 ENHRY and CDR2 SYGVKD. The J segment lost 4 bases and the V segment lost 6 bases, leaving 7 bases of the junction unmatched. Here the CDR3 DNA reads TGTGCCATCAGCGCTCCGGACAGGGGTTACAATGAGCAGTTCTTC. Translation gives CAISAPDRGYNEQFF.

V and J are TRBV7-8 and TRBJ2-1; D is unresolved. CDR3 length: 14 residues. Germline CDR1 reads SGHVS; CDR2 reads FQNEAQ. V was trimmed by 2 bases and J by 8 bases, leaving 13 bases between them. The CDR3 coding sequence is TGTGCCAGCAGCTTACAGGCTAGGATCGATGAGCAGTTCTTC. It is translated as CASSLQARIDEQFF.

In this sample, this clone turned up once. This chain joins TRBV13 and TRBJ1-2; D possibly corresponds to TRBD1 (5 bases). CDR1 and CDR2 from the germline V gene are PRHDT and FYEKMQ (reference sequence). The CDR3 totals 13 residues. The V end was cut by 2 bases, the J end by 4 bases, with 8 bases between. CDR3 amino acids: CASSLRGSYGYTF. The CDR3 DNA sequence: TGTGCCAGCAGCTTACGGGGCTCCTATGGCTACACCTTC.

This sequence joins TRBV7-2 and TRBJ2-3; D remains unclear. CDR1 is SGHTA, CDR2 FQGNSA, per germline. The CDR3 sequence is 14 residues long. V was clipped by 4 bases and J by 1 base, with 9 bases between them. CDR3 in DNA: TGTGCCAGCAGCTCGGATTGGGGCACAGATACGCAGTATTTT. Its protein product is CASSSDWGTDTQYF.

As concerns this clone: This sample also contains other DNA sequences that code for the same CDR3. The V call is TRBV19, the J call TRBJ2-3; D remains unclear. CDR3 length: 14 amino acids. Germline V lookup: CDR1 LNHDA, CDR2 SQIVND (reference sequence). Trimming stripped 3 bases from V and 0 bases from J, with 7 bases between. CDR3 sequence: CASSIGASTDTQYF. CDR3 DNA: TGTGCCAGTAGTATCGGTGCCAGCACAGATACGCAGTATTTT.

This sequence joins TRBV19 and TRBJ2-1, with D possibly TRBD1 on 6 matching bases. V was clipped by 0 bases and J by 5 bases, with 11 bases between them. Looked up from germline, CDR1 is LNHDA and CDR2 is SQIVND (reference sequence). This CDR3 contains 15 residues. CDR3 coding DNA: TGTGCCAGTAGTATAGAGGGACAAGAAGACAATGAGCAGTTCTTC. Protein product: CASSIEGQEDNEQFF.